This TCR beta chain was sequenced in a study of blood T cell repertoires in COVID-19 (dated by TCRdb to about 2020). Looking at the study overall: Samples from collaborators originated in the United States, Italy and Spain and spanned both the acute and convalescent phases of COVID-19. The material from the prospective study consisted of cDNA or gDNA derived from T cells, B-cell-depleted T cells, or PBMCs. The dataset comprised deeply sampled blood TCRbeta repertoires from subjects exposed to, actively infected with, or recovered from COVID-19. A freely available public database, intended as a resource for researchers studying the immune response to SARS-CoV-2, is where the repertoires were released. Samples were obtained from the ongoing ImmuneRACE study (first 160 participants) and from 950 to 1,500 subjects provided by 6 global collaborators. Nearly every sample came with metadata listing a de-identified subject ID, COVID-19 status, age in years and sex. Where available, HLA class I and class II types were taken from metadata supplied by the sample provider and were not determined by assay-based typing.

CDR1 SQVTM and CDR2 ANQGSEA are derived from the germline V gene. V is shortened by 4 bases, J by 11 bases, and the region joining them spans 14 bases. Its CDR3 holds 11 amino acids, cysteine through phenylalanine. Only the CDR3 DNA is retained, 33 bases long and in frame from the first base. The investigation overall reported the following: Clinical and demographic metadata were provided uncurated, with the amount varying by source and participant.

TCRbeta CDR3 regions were amplified from genomic DNA using the immunoSEQ Assay, a bias-controlled multiplex PCR. In the authors' own workflow: The number of nucleated cells in each sample was estimated from the amplification of reference gene primers within the assay. To quantify the absolute abundance of each unique TCRbeta CDR3 rearrangement, sequence reads were collapsed and filtered. Productive Simpson clonality was computed per sample as the square root of Simpson's diversity index over productive rearrangements. TCRdb holds this immuneACCESS table with in-frame rearrangements only. Some clones are missing; in checked studies, unresolved V genes explain under half, and the rest has no known cause. The V and J calls and the clone size are those of that table, but D and trimming were determined from the DNA. Recorded for this sample are tens of thousands of clones; approximately 83% of them occurred a single time. The ten biggest clones cover 10% of the sample.

Note on this clone: Its target antigen remains unknown. No much larger clonotype is one base removed from it; base qualities were not supplied.

At one collaborating source in Seattle, patients were enrolled during active infection and were followed longitudinally through the course of disease. The collaborating institutions used their own protocols to collect whole blood in K2EDTA tubes. Collaborator samples were shipped for TCRbeta analysis as frozen whole blood, isolated PBMCs, or DNA extracted from either sample type. The V and J segments used are TRBV29-1 and TRBJ1-1, with no confident D gene call. The source is a man aged 45 to 65 with COVID-19, enrolled during active disease. The specimen was peripheral blood. The sequence in DNA is TGCAGCGTTGGACTCCGGCTAAGGGCTTTCTTT. Translated, this is CSVGLRLRAFF.